The 14 T cell receptor beta chains presented below share a single source sample, sequenced in a study of blood T cell repertoires in COVID-19. Profiling relied on immunoSEQ multiplex PCR, and the TCRdb table lists in-frame clones only, not all of them. Among fewer than 130,000 clones listed, less than 75% were seen once. Sequenced sample: peripheral blood. These receptors originate from a woman aged 55-70 years with acute or convalescent COVID-19.

This rearrangement joins TRBV24-1 to TRBJ1-1; the match to TRBD1 covers 7 bases. Per germline, CDR1 KGHDR and CDR2 SFDVKD. The J segment lost 8 bases and the V segment lost 3 bases, leaving 5 bases of the junction unmatched. The CDR3 length is 13 residues. Here the CDR3 reads CATSDPDRTEAFF. CDR3 in DNA: TGTGCCACCAGTGATCCGGACAGGACCGAAGCTTTCTTT.

V usage is TRBV19 and J usage is TRBJ2-2, with TRBD1 identical over 9 bases. CDR1 is LNHDA, CDR2 SQIVND, per germline (reference sequence). J was trimmed by 6 bases and V by 5 bases; bases with no gene match: 4. The CDR3 sequence is 14 residues long. The CDR3 DNA reads as TGTGCCAGTAGTGCGGGACAGGGCTCCGGGGAGCTGTTTTTT. This encodes CASSAGQGSGELFF. Full variable domain (rest looked up from reference TRBV19 and TRBJ2-2): DGGITQSPKYLFRKEGQNVTLSCEQNLNHDAMYWYRQDPGQGLRLIYYSQIVNDFQKGDIAEGYSVSREKKESFPLTVTSAQKNPTAFYLCASSAGQGSGELFFGEGSRLTVL.

The count of this clone is one. The rearrangement joins TRBV9 to TRBJ1-2; no reliable D call. Germline CDR1 and CDR2: SGDLS and YYNGEE. Trimming cost V 4 bases and J 4 bases, with 14 bases left between them. CDR3 length equals 14 residues. CDR3 loop: CASSPPTGSYGYTF. The DNA of the CDR3 is TGTGCCAGCAGCCCCCCCACGGGTTCCTATGGCTACACCTTC.

This clone came up once. The rearrangement joins TRBV28 to TRBJ2-1; D may be TRBD1 (6 bases). CDR1 MDHEN and CDR2 SYDVKM come from the germline V gene. V was cut by 5 bases and J by 1 base, with 9 bases left in between. The CDR3 consists of 14 residues. The CDR3 is CASSKGGSYNEQFF. The CDR3 DNA reads as TGTGCCAGCAGTAAAGGGGGATCCTACAATGAGCAGTTCTTC.

In this sample, this clone turned up a few times. The chain links TRBV5-6 to TRBJ1-6; D is unresolved. With 4 bases removed from V and 8 bases from J, the gap between germline ends came to 25 bases. This CDR3 has 18 amino acids. Germline V CDR1 and CDR2: SGHDT, YYEEEE. The CDR3 bases are TGTGCCAGCAGCCCGGGAGATACGGCCCTGACATGGTATTCACCCCTCCACTTT. Its translation is CASSPGDTALTWYSPLHF.

The chain is built from TRBV7-2 and TRBJ2-7, with no clear D. Trimming removed 4 bases at V and 2 bases at J, with 12 bases between. Germline V gene lookup returns CDR1 SGHTA and CDR2 FQGNSA. The CDR3 spans 14 residues. CDR3 in amino acids: CASSSRRNTYEQYF. The CDR3 nucleotides are TGTGCCAGCAGCTCCCGGCGGAATACCTACGAGCAGTACTTC.

The chain links TRBV20-1 to TRBJ1-1, with 9 bases aligning to TRBD1. Trimming at V came to 3 bases and at J to 2 bases, leaving 4 bases not matched to a gene. Germline loops: CDR1 DFQATT, CDR2 SNEGSKA (reference sequence). The CDR3 length is 14 residues. Here the CDR3 reads CSASKQGANTEAFF. The DNA for the CDR3 is TGCAGTGCTAGTAAACAGGGGGCTAACACTGAAGCTTTCTTT.

The chain carries TRBV28 and TRBJ2-7; 14 nucleotides agree with TRBD2. This CDR3 is built from 16 residues. Germline V gene lookup returns CDR1 MDHEN and CDR2 SYDVKM. The ends lost 6 bases at V and 7 bases at J; junction bases unmatched: 11. CDR3 residues: CASSLWTSGGHREQYF. Here the CDR3 DNA reads TGTGCCAGCAGCCTATGGACTAGCGGGGGGCATAGGGAGCAGTACTTC. Full variable domain (missing parts from reference TRBV28 and TRBJ2-7): DVKVTQSSRYLVKRTGEKVFLECVQDMDHENMFWYRQDPGLGLRLIYFSYDVKMKEKGDIPEGYSVSREKKERFSLILESASTNQTSMYLCASSLWTSGGHREQYFGPGTRLTVT.

The chain joins TRBV30 to TRBJ1-1, with 8 bases that match TRBD1. The CDR3 is 13 residues long. Germline V gene sequence: CDR1 GTSNPN, CDR2 SVGIG (reference sequence). The V segment lost 7 bases and the J segment 3 bases; nucleotides outside the gene matches: 7. The CDR3 DNA follows: TGTGCCTACCGGACAGGGCGTGACACTGAAGCTTTCTTT. It yields the protein CAYRTGRDTEAFF.

J is TRBJ2-4 and V is TRBV7-9; 7 positions agree with TRBD1. V lost 6 bases, J lost 5 bases, and 7 bases stayed unmatched. This CDR3 has 14 amino acids. The germline V gene encodes CDR1 SEHNR and CDR2 FQNEAQ (reference sequence). The CDR3 spells CASRKGDRENIQYF. The CDR3 nucleotides read TGTGCCAGCAGGAAGGGGGACAGAGAAAACATTCAGTACTTC.

V usage is TRBV29-1 and J usage is TRBJ2-7, with 8 positions matching TRBD1. CDR1 SQVTM and CDR2 ANQGSEA come from the germline V gene. The V segment lost 4 bases and the J segment 2 bases; nucleotides outside the gene matches: 7. The CDR3 extends over 14 amino acids. Here the CDR3 DNA reads TGCAGCGTTGGTCGGACAGGGCCAACCTACGAGCAGTACTTC. This gives the protein CSVGRTGPTYEQYF.

The chain joins TRBV2 to TRBJ2-5; 9 bases are a match to TRBD1. The CDR3 loop spans 18 amino acids. CDR1 SNHLY and CDR2 FYNNEI come from the germline V gene. V gave up 6 bases and J gave up 4 bases; unmatched junction bases: 18. The CDR3 region has the DNA TGTGCCAGCAGCGAATCTTCTTTACTGGGACAGGGTCGAGAGACCCAGTACTTC. It is translated as CASSESSLLGQGRETQYF.

The chain has TRBV29-1 and TRBJ2-7; no clear D gene. From germline, CDR1 is SQVTM and CDR2 ANQGSEA. The CDR3 is 13 residues long. V gave up 0 bases and J gave up 7 bases, with 13 bases separating them. The CDR3 DNA reads TGCAGCGTTGAAGATCTTATCGGTCTGGAGCAGTACTTC. Its protein is CSVEDLIGLEQYF.

This chain uses TRBV27 with TRBJ1-5; D is ambiguous. Trimming left V 3 bases short and J 4 bases short, with 10 bases between. CDR1 MNHEY and CDR2 SMNVEV come from the germline V gene (reference sequence). This CDR3 has 14 residues. In nucleotides, the CDR3 is TGTGCCAGCAGTTTTCGAGAAGCTAATCAGCCCCAGCATTTT. Its protein is CASSFREANQPQHF.